This T cell receptor (beta chain) was sequenced during a study of blood T cell repertoires in COVID-19. Looking at the study overall: Samples came from the United States, Italy and Spain, spanning acute and convalescent COVID-19.

Original analysis: Quantification of nucleated cells was approximated via reference gene primer amplification. The protocol was immunoSEQ multiplex PCR, while the TCRdb copy is restricted to in-frame clones and leaves out a portion. V, J and clone size reflect that table, while D and trimming were determined from the DNA. The data contain over 150,000 clones, around 87% of them singletons. Per germline, CDR1 LNHDA and CDR2 SQIVND (reference sequence). J was trimmed by 2 bases and V by 7 bases; bases with no gene match: 2. The CDR3 loop spans 13 amino acids. Patients of the Seattle cohort, enrolled during active infection, were followed longitudinally.

The chain joins TRBV19 to TRBJ2-1, with 7 bases matching TRBD1. The source material was peripheral blood. The TCR comes from an elderly woman with COVID-19, enrolled during active disease. CDR3 region: CASKGAAYNEQFF. In DNA, the CDR3 is TGTGCCAGTAAGGGGGCGGCCTACAATGAGCAGTTCTTC.